This T cell receptor beta chain was profiled in a study of spatial heterogeneity in lung cancer. At the level of the study: The donor group consisted of under 95 patients who had untreated, early-stage non-small cell lung cancer. Beta-chain sequences were consistently detected more often than alpha-chain sequences.

This CDR3 has 16 amino acids. CDR1 and CDR2 (germline): SGHTA, FQGNSA. The J segment lost 2 bases and the V segment lost 2 bases, leaving 4 bases of the junction unmatched. This clonotype has only a few counts. A unique molecular identifier was attached to every TCR cDNA molecule. In TCRdb, the 5' RACE reads were re-called with MiXCR into one record per CDR3 protein. The data hold under 150,000 distinct CDR3 sequences, with more than 10% observed a single time. Noted time point: blood at routine non-recurrence follow-up after resection. Frozen PBMC, nontumor lung or tumor provided whole RNA, which was sequenced unsorted.

This TCR came from a female donor with early-stage non-small cell lung cancer. V is TRBV7-2 and J is TRBJ2-1, with TRBD1 matching over 9 bases. The source was PBMCs, collected at follow-up. The CDR3: CASSLPGQGPYNEQFF. The DNA of the CDR3 is TGTGCCAGCAGCTTACCTGGACAGGGGCCCTACAATGAGCAGTTCTTC.